The entry below gives a single T cell receptor (beta chain) sequence along with its context. The source of the sample is a study of CXCR3-negative and CXCR3-positive naive CD8 T cells. Background on the study: The dataset comprises 110 million to 150 million TRB reads in total, with about 1.5 +/- 0.3 million reads per library.

The authors prepared UMI-labeled TRB cDNA libraries by 5' RACE. Reprocessing the 5' RACE reads, TCRdb reports a single entry for every CDR3 protein and omits DNA. The data show 75,000 to 100,000 distinct CDR3 sequences, and the top ten clones hold about 1.4%. Germline loops: CDR1 SEHNR, CDR2 FQNEAQ (reference sequence). The CDR3 runs 15 residues. By phenotype, naive CD8+ T cells were CD45RO-CCR7+CD27+CD95-. This chain links TRBV7-9 with TRBJ2-7; TCRdb indicates TRBD2, and absent DNA this call remains unverified. The origin of this receptor is a human donor in good health. Some clones in this sample may be carry-over from other donors' samples. The sequencing input was naive CXCR3- CD8+ T cells from blood. Described subset: CD45RO-CCR7+CD27+CD95- naive CD8+ T cells lacking CXCR3 (TNR3-). The CDR3 region is CASSPRLAGEYEQYF. Together with reference TRBV7-9 and TRBJ2-7, the CDR3 gives the full variable domain: DTGVSQNPRHKITKRGQNVTFRCDPISEHNRLYWYRQTLGQGPEFLTYFQNEAQLEKSRLLSDRFSAERPKGSFSTLEIQRTEQGDSAMYLCASSPRLAGEYEQYFGPGTRLTVT.